A single sample gave rise to the 11 T cell receptor beta chains below, sequenced in a study of monozygotic twins with cystic fibrosis. Assay used: immunoSEQ multiplex PCR; TCRdb lists only in-frame clones, some missing. Here the sample spans about 22,000 clones, over 95% being singletons. The source material was blood. Receptors originate from a girl aged 5-17 years with cystic fibrosis.

The genes are TRBV7-9 and TRBJ1-1; D might be TRBD1 (5 bases). The CDR3 runs to 13 residues. CDR1 SEHNR and CDR2 FQNEAQ come from the germline V gene (reference sequence). V lost 3 bases and J lost 7, with 12 bases in between. CDR3 sequence reads: CASSFERDLEAFF. As DNA, the CDR3 is TGTGCCAGCAGCTTCGAGAGGGACCTTGAAGCTTTCTTT.

The rearrangement links TRBV6-5 to TRBJ2-1; 14 bases map to TRBD2. The CDR3 extends over 15 amino acids. J was trimmed by 6 bases and V by 5 bases; bases with no gene match: 3. Germline values: CDR1 MNHEY, CDR2 SVGAGI. This chain's CDR3 is CASSKTSGRANEQFF. In nucleotides, the CDR3 is TGTGCCAGCAGTAAGACTAGCGGGAGGGCCAATGAGCAGTTCTTC.

The chain has TRBV7-8 and TRBJ2-5, with 7 bases that match TRBD2. The germline CDR1 and CDR2 sequences are SGHVS and FQNEAQ. The CDR3 totals 14 residues. V lost 5 bases, J lost 3 bases, and 6 bases stayed unmatched. The CDR3 here is CASSPPGLEETQYF. The CDR3, as DNA: TGTGCCAGCAGCCCGCCCGGACTAGAAGAGACCCAGTACTTC.

This chain uses TRBV27 with TRBJ2-1, with a possible D match to TRBD1 (6 bases). Germline assignment: CDR1 MNHEY and CDR2 SMNVEV (reference sequence). The V gene lost 3 bases and the J gene lost 4 bases, with 7 bases spanning the gap. The CDR3 is made up of 13 amino acids. CDR3 nucleotides: TGTGCCAGCAGTTTGGACAGTTACAATGAGCAGTTCTTC. The encoded protein is CASSLDSYNEQFF.

The rearrangement joins TRBV5-8 to TRBJ2-5; the D gene is possibly TRBD1 (6 bases). The length of the CDR3 is 16 residues. Germline V lookup: CDR1 SGHTS, CDR2 YDEGEE. Trimming took 0 bases from V and 5 from J, leaving 17 bases between them. The chain's CDR3 is CASSLVRIAQGETQYF. The DNA of the CDR3 is TGTGCCAGCAGCTTGGTACGCATAGCCCAGGGGGAGACCCAGTACTTC.

This chain connects TRBV28 to TRBJ2-1, with 8 positions matching TRBD2. V lost 6 bases to trimming and J lost 8 bases; unmatched junction nucleotides: 15. The CDR3 is 16 amino acids. The V gene's germline CDR1 is MDHEN and CDR2 SYDVKM. CDR3 loop: CASSPWSGTRRDEQFF. The CDR3 DNA reads TGTGCCAGCAGCCCATGGAGTGGGACTAGGAGGGATGAGCAGTTCTTC.

The chain couples TRBV6-6 to TRBJ1-5; D is unresolved. Germline values: CDR1 MNHNY, CDR2 SVGAGI (reference sequence). The V and J ends lost 2 bases and 6 bases respectively, with 8 bases between them. CDR3 length: 13 amino acids. The CDR3 DNA follows: TGTGCCAGCAGTTACGGAATCGGTCAGCCCCAGCATTTT. Protein: CASSYGIGQPQHF.

This CDR3 is CASSQKTSGSSEQFF. CDR3 DNA: TGCGCCAGCAGCCAGAAGACTAGCGGGAGCTCTGAGCAGTTCTTC. The chain links TRBV4-3 to TRBJ2-1, with 12 bases lining up with TRBD2. CDR3 length: 15 residues. The J segment lost 9 bases and the V segment lost 3 bases, leaving 6 bases of the junction unmatched. Germline loops: CDR1 LGHNA, CDR2 YSLEER.

The gene calls are TRBV2 and TRBJ1-4, with D unclear. V lost 7 bases and J 8 bases, leaving 20 bases between the germline ends. Germline V gives CDR1 SNHLY, CDR2 FYNNEI. This CDR3 contains 15 residues. The CDR3 sequence: CASKKSSGVGEKLFF. The CDR3 coding sequence is TGTGCCAGCAAAAAGTCCTCCGGGGTCGGGGAAAAACTGTTTTTT.

The sample holds one count of this clone. This rearrangement joins TRBV29-1 to TRBJ2-2; D remains ambiguous. V gave up 7 bases and J gave up 5 bases, with 11 bases separating them. This CDR3 has 12 residues. CDR1 and CDR2 (germline): SQVTM, ANQGSEA. The CDR3 DNA reads as TGCAGCGCGCACCTGGGAACCGGGGAGCTGTTTTTT. It is translated as CSAHLGTGELFF.

This rearrangement joins TRBV27 to TRBJ2-3, with 9 nucleotides matching TRBD2. This CDR3 comprises 15 residues. CDR1 and CDR2 from the germline V gene are MNHEY and SMNVEV (reference sequence). The V gene end was trimmed by 5 bases and the J gene end by 4 bases; junction bases not matched to a gene: 7. The CDR3, as DNA: TGTGCCAGCAGTATAGCGGGAGAAGGGCCAGATACGCAGTATTTT. This sequence encodes CASSIAGEGPDTQYF.